The 6 T cell receptor beta chains below all came from one sample that was sequenced in a study of tumor-infiltrating lymphocytes in oesophageal squamous cell carcinoma. TCRdb reprocessed the PCR reads via MiXCR and lists one record per CDR3 protein. The sample shows under 15,000 distinct CDR3 sequences, 45% to 70% of them seen only once. The sample was esophageal tumor tissue. These receptors were obtained from a female donor with esophageal squamous cell carcinoma.

The chain is built from TRBV7-2 and TRBJ2-4, with D uncertain. The J call may be mistaken, given a closer DNA end match to TRBJ1-2. Germline-derived CDR1 and CDR2 are SGHTA and FQGNSA. The CDR3 totals 12 residues. The CDR3 is CASSNLGQGYTF. In DNA, the CDR3 is TGTGCCAGCAGCAACTTGGGCCAAGGCTACACCTTC.

The V call is TRBV6-1, the J call TRBJ2-4; 12 bases are shared with TRBD2. The last part of the DNA fits TRBJ2-1 better; the J call may be wrong. The V gene's germline CDR1 is MNHNS and CDR2 SASEGT. This CDR3 is 15 amino acids long. The CDR3 nucleotides read TGTGCCAGCAGCCTCGGACTAGCGGGGTACAATGAGCAGTTCTTC. Encoded protein: CASSLGLAGYNEQFF.

In its sample, this clonotype was seen many times. CDR3 region: CASSPRPGQVNEKLFF. The CDR3 nucleotides read TGTGCCAGCAGCCCGCGACCGGGACAGGTTAATGAAAAACTGTTTTTT. The chain has TRBV7-2 and TRBJ1-4, with 8 bases aligning to TRBD1. The junction had 9 bases not matched to a gene; V was cut back by 5 bases and J by 4 bases. Germline CDR1 reads SGHTA; CDR2 reads FQGNSA. The CDR3 consists of 16 residues.

The rearrangement joins TRBV11-3 to TRBJ2-2, with D perhaps matching TRBD1 (6 bases). Germline-derived CDR1 and CDR2 are SGHNT and YENEEA. Trimming took off 2 bases at V and 6 bases at J, with 10 bases between the two ends. The CDR3 contains 14 residues. CDR3 sequence reads: CASSLRQVAGELFF. The DNA for the CDR3 is TGTGCCAGCAGCTTACGACAGGTGGCCGGGGAGCTGTTTTTT.

This clonotype qualifies as medium-sized. V is TRBV6-1 and J is TRBJ2-2, with a weak D call TRBD2 (5 bases). The V gene's germline CDR1 is MNHNS and CDR2 SASEGT. Trimming pared 5 bases from V and 3 bases from J, leaving 16 bases between. The CDR3 is 16 amino acids. The CDR3 region is CASSHDYRVYTGELFF. In DNA, the CDR3 is TGTGCCAGCAGTCACGACTACCGGGTCTACACCGGGGAGCTGTTTTTT.

V usage is TRBV6-1 and J usage is TRBJ2-4, with 8 bases lining up with TRBD2. CDR3 length: 18 amino acids. The V gene end was trimmed by 6 bases and the J gene end by 2 bases; junction bases not matched to a gene: 15. Germline V gives CDR1 MNHNS, CDR2 SASEGT. As DNA, the CDR3 is TGTGCCAGCAGAGATCCCACAAGCGGGAGCGGGACCAAAAACATTCAGTACTTC. It codes for CASRDPTSGSGTKNIQYF.